This TCR beta chain was captured in a study of a mutant IDH1 vaccine in newly diagnosed glioma. Some clones are missing from TCRdb's copy, which holds only in-frame ones; the method was immunoSEQ multiplex PCR. Among about 22,000 clones listed, 85% to 90% were seen once. As for this clone: Its antigen is unidentified.

Specified time point: week 11, during vaccination. In the vaccine, a single dose held 300 ug of the mutant IDH1 20-mer peptide, along with topical imiquimod. CDR3 length equals 11 residues. Germline assignment: CDR1 DFQATT and CDR2 SNEGSKA (reference sequence). Trimming pared 0 bases from V and 6 bases from J, leaving 5 bases between. V is TRBV20-1 and J is TRBJ1-2; D not certain. The sample here was PBMCs, taken from a glioma patient whose treatment included an IDH1 peptide vaccine. This receptor was obtained from a woman in her 40s with glioma. The CDR3 is CSARDRDGYTF. The CDR3 DNA sequence: TGCAGTGCTAGAGATCGGGATGGCTACACCTTC.